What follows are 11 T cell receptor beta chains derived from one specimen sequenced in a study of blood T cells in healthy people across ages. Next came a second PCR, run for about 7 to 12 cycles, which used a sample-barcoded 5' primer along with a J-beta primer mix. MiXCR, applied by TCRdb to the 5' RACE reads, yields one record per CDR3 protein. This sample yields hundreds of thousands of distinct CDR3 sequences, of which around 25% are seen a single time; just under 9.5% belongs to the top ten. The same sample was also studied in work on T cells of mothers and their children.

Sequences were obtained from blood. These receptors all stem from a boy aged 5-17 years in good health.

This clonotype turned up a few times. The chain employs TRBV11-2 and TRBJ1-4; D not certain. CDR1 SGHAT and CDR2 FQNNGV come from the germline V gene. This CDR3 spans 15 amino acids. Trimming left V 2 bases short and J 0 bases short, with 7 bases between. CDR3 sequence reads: CASSLWTATNEKLFF. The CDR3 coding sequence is TGTGCCAGCAGCTTATGGACTGCAACTAATGAAAAACTGTTTTTT.

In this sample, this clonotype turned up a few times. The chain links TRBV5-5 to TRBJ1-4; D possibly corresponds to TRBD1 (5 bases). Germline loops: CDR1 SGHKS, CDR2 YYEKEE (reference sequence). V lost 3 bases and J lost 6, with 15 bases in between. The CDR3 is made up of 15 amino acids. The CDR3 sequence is CASSSGGDPDEKLFF. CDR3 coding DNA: TGTGCCAGCAGCTCGGGTGGGGACCCCGATGAAAAACTGTTTTTT.

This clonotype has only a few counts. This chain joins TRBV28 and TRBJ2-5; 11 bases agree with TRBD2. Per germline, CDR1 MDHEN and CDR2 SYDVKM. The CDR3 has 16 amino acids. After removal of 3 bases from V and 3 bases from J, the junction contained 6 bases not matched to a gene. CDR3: CASSFPSGLAEETQYF. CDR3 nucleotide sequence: TGTGCCAGCAGTTTTCCCTCGGGACTAGCGGAAGAGACCCAGTACTTC.

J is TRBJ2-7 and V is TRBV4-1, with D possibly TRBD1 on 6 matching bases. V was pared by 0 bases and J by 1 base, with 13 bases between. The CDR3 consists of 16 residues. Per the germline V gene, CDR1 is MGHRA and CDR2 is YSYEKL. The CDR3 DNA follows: TGCGCCAGCAGCCAAGATTTCGACAGGATGTCCTACGAGCAGTACTTC. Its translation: CASSQDFDRMSYEQYF.

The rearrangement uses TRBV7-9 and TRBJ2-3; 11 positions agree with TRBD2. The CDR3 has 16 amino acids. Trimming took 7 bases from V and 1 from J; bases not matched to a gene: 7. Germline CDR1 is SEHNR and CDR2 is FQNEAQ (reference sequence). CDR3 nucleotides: TGTGCCAGCAAACATAGCGGGGGGGGACGCACAGATACGCAGTATTTT. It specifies CASKHSGGGRTDTQYF.

Written as DNA, the CDR3 is TGCGCCAGCAGCCAACCCCCGAGGACAGGGAGGGCCAAAAACATTCAGTACTTC. This gives the protein CASSQPPRTGRAKNIQYF. V and J are TRBV4-1 and TRBJ2-4; TRBD1 matches 8 bases. This CDR3 comprises 18 residues. V shed 2 bases, J shed 1 base, and the junction held 10 bases outside the gene matches. Per germline, CDR1 MGHRA and CDR2 YSYEKL.

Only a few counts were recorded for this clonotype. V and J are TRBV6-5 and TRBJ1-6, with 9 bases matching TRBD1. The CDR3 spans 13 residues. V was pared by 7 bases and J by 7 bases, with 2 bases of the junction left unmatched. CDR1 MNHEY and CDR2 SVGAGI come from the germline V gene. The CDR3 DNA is TGTGCCAGCAACGGACAGGGGAATTCACCCCTCCACTTT. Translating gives CASNGQGNSPLHF.

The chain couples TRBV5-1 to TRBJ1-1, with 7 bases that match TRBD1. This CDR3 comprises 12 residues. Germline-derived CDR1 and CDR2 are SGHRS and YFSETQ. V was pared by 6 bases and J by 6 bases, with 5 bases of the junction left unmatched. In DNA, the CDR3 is TGCGCCAGCACTGGGCAGGGGGCTGAAGCTTTCTTT. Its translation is CASTGQGAEAFF.

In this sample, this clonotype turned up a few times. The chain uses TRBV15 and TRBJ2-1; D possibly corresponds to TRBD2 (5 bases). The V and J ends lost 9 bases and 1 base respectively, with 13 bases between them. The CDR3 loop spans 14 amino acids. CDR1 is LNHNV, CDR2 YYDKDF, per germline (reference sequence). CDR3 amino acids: CATRAQSSYNEQFF. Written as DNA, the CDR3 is TGTGCCACGAGGGCGCAATCATCCTACAATGAGCAGTTCTTC. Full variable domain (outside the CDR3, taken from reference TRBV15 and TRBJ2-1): DAMVIQNPRYQVTQFGKPVTLSCSQTLNHNVMYWYQQKSSQAPKLLFHYYDKDFNNEADTPDNFQSRRPNTSFCFLDIRSPGLGDTAMYLCATRAQSSYNEQFFGPGTRLTVL.

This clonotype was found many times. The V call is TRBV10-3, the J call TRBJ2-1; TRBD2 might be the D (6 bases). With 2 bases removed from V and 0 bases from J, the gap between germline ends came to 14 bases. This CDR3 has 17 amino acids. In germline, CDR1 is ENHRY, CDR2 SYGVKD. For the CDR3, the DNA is TGTGCCATCAGTGAGACCCTATTCGGGGGCTCCTACAATGAGCAGTTCTTC. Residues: CAISETLFGGSYNEQFF.

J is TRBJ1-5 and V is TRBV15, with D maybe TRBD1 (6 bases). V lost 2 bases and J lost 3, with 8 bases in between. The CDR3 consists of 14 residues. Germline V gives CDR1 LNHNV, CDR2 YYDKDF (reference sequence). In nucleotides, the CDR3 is TGTGCCACCAGCAGAACAGGGTTCAATCAGCCCCAGCATTTT. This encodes CATSRTGFNQPQHF. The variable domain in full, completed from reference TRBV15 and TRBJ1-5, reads DAMVIQNPRYQVTQFGKPVTLSCSQTLNHNVMYWYQQKSSQAPKLLFHYYDKDFNNEADTPDNFQSRRPNTSFCFLDIRSPGLGDTAMYLCATSRTGFNQPQHFGDGTRLSIL.